This TCR beta chain emerged from a study of blood T cell repertoires in COVID-19. V was clipped by 1 base and J by 2 bases, with 18 bases between them. The CDR3 totals 18 residues. From germline, CDR1 is SGHVS and CDR2 FQNEAQ. Sequencing used immunoSEQ multiplex PCR; TCRdb keeps in-frame clones, though not all of them. The sample carries about 330,000 clones, over 75% recorded once. Study members were between about 18 and 100 years old and lived in roughly 24 US regions. Recovered participants had two consecutive negative NP/OP PCR tests, healthcare professional clearance, or symptom resolution. The clonotype originates from a woman aged 18-29 years who had recovered from COVID-19. The chain employs TRBV7-8 and TRBJ1-5; D might be TRBD1 (5 bases). The sample was PBMCs or T cells enriched from blood (not recorded which). CDR3 sequence reads: CASSLERVGQGRNQPQHF. CDR3 nucleotides: TGTGCCAGCAGCTTAGAGCGGGTGGGTCAGGGACGCAATCAGCCCCAGCATTTT.